The 5 T cell receptor beta chains listed next were all sequenced from one sample in a study of cytomegalovirus exposure and HLA in healthy donors. The primer mix had 60 Vbeta and 13 Jbeta primers. Only in-frame clones appear in the TCRdb table, and some are missing; sequencing was by immunoSEQ multiplex PCR. Of under 200,000 clones detected, more than 60% appear once; the ten largest clones hold 4% to 5.5%. Sequencing was performed on PBMCs. Every receptor here comes from a male donor in good health and CMV-seronegative.

The chain joins TRBV5-1 to TRBJ2-3, with TRBD2 matching over 12 bases. This CDR3 is 16 amino acids long. Germline CDR1 and CDR2: SGHRS and YFSETQ. Trimming took 0 bases from V and 4 from J; bases not matched to a gene: 3. CDR3 amino acids: CASSLATSGSSDTQYF. In DNA form, the CDR3 reads TGCGCCAGCAGCTTGGCGACTAGCGGGAGTTCAGATACGCAGTATTTT. The variable domain in full, with the rest retrieved from reference TRBV5-1 and TRBJ2-3, is KAGVTQTPRYLIKTRGQQVTLSCSPISGHRSVSWYQQTPGQGLQFLFEYFSETQRNKGNFPGRFSGRQFSNSRSEMNVSTLELGDSALYLCASSLATSGSSDTQYFGPGTRLTVL.

V usage is TRBV6-1 and J usage is TRBJ2-3; the D gene is possibly TRBD1 (6 bases). V lost 7 bases and J 4 bases, leaving 15 bases between the germline ends. From germline, CDR1 is MNHNS and CDR2 SASEGT. This CDR3 has 14 amino acids. CDR3 in amino acids: CASTFTGLADTQYF. In DNA form, the CDR3 reads TGTGCCAGCACTTTTACAGGGCTTGCAGATACGCAGTATTTT.

The rearrangement uses TRBV6-5 and TRBJ2-5, with a weak D call TRBD2 (6 bases). V lost 11 bases, J lost 5 bases, and 12 bases lay in between. This CDR3 contains 11 residues. The germline V gene encodes CDR1 MNHEY and CDR2 SVGAGI. CDR3 in amino acids: CAAGREETQYF. The CDR3 DNA sequence: TGTGCCGCGGGACGGGAGGAGACCCAGTACTTC.

The chain combines TRBV11-3 with TRBJ2-6; D ambiguous. Germline CDR1 reads SGHNT; CDR2 reads YENEEA. V gave up 10 bases and J gave up 0 bases, with 10 bases separating them. The length of the CDR3 is 14 residues. As DNA, the CDR3 is TGTGCCACCGCCCTAAACTCTGGGGCCAACGTCCTGACTTTC. Amino acids: CATALNSGANVLTF.

The J gene is TRBJ1-2, the V gene TRBV2; 8 nucleotides agree with TRBD1. Germline V lookup: CDR1 SNHLY, CDR2 FYNNEI. With V trimmed by 6 bases and J by 2 bases, 11 bases remained unmatched. This CDR3 is 16 amino acids long. The CDR3 protein is CASRDRARTGNYGYTF. Written as DNA, the CDR3 is TGTGCCAGCAGGGATAGAGCCCGGACAGGGAACTATGGCTACACCTTC.